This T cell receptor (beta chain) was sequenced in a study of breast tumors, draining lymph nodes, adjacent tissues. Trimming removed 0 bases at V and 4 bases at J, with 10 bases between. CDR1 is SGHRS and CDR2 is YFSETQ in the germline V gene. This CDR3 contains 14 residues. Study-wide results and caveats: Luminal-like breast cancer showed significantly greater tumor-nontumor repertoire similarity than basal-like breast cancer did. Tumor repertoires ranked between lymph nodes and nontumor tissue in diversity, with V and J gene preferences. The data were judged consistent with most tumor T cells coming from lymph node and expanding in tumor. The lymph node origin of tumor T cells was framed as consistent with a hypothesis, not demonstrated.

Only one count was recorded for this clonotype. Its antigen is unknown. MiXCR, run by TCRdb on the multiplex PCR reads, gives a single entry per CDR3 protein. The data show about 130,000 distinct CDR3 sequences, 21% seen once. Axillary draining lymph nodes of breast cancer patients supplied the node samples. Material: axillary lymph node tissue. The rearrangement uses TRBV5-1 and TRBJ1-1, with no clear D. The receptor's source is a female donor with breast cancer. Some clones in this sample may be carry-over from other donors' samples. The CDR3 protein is CASSLALDGTEAFF. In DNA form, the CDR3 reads TGCGCCAGCAGCTTGGCCCTTGATGGCACTGAAGCTTTCTTT. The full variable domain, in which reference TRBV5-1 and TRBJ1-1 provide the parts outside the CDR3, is KAGVTQTPRYLIKTRGQQVTLSCSPISGHRSVSWYQQTPGQGLQFLFEYFSETQRNKGNFPGRFSGRQFSNSRSEMNVSTLELGDSALYLCASSLALDGTEAFFGQGTRLTVV.